This TCR beta chain is drawn from a study of blood T cell repertoires in COVID-19. The overall study: COVID-19 samples, acute and convalescent, were from the United States, Italy and Spain. From T cells, B-cell-depleted T cells, or PBMCs came the material, which was cDNA or gDNA.

Sequencing used immunoSEQ multiplex PCR; TCRdb keeps in-frame clones, though not all of them. The repertoire has about 140,000 clones, 75% to 85% of them found once; the top ten carry roughly 3.6%. The CDR3 totals 13 residues. V shed 10 bases and J 4 bases; nucleotides not matched to a gene: 7. CDR1 and CDR2 from the germline V gene are MDHEN and SYDVKM. This chain links TRBV28 with TRBJ2-5; 9 bases fit TRBD1. The sequencing sample was made of peripheral blood. This sequence was found in an older man who had recovered from COVID-19. The CDR3 region is CATNTGGAETQYF. The CDR3 DNA reads as TGTGCCACTAACACAGGGGGCGCAGAGACCCAGTACTTC.